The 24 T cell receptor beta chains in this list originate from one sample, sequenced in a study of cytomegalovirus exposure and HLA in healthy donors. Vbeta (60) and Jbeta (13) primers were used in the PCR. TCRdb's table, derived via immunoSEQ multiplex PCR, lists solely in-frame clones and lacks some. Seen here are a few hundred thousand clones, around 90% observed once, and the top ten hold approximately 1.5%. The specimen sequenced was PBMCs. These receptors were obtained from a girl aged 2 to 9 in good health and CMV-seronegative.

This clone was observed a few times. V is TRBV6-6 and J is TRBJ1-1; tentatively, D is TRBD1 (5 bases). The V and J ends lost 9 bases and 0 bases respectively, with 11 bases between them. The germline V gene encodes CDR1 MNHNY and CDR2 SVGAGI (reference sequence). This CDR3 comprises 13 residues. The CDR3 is CARSRGMNTEAFF. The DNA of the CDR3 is TGTGCCAGAAGTAGGGGAATGAACACTGAAGCTTTCTTT.

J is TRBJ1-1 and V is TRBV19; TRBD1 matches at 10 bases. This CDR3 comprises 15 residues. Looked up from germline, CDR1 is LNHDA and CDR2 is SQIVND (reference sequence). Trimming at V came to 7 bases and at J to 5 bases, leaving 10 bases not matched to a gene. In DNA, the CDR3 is TGTGCCAGTAACCTACCGGGACAGGGGAGGACTGAAGCTTTCTTT. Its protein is CASNLPGQGRTEAFF.

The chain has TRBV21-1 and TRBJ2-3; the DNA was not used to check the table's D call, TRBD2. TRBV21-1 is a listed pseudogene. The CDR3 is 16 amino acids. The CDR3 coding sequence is TGTGCCAGCAGCACTCTAGCGCCTCTCTCCACGGATACGCAGTATTTT. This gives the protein CASSTLAPLSTDTQYF.

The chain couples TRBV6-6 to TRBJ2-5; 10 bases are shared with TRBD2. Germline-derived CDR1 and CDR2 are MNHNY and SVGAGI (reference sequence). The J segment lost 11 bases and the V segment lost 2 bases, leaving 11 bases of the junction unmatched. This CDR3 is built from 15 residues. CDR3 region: CASSYKAIAGGGQYF. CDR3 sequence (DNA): TGTGCCAGCAGTTACAAGGCTATAGCGGGAGGTGGGCAGTACTTC.

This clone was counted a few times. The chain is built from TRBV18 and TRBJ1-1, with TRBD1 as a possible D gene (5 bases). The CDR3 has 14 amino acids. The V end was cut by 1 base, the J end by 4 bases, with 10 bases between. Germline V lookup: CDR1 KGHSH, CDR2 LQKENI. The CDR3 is CASSPLGGFTEAFF. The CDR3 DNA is TGTGCCAGCTCACCACTCGGGGGTTTCACTGAAGCTTTCTTT. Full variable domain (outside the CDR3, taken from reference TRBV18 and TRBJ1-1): NAGVMQNPRHLVRRRGQEARLRCSPMKGHSHVYWYRQLPEEGLKFMVYLQKENIIDESGMPKERFSAEFPKEGPSILRIQQVVRGDSAAYFCASSPLGGFTEAFFGQGTRLTVV.

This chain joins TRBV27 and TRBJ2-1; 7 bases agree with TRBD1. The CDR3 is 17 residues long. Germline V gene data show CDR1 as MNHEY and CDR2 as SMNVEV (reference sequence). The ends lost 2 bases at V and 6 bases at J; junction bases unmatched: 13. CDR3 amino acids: CASSLQDRLDIGNEQFF. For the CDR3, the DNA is TGTGCCAGCAGTTTACAGGACAGGTTGGACATTGGCAATGAGCAGTTCTTC.

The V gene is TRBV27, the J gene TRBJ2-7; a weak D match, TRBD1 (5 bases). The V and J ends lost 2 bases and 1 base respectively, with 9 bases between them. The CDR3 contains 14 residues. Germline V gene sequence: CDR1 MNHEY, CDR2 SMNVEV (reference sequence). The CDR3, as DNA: TGTGCCAGCAGTTTACAGGGTTCGTCCTACGAGCAGTACTTC. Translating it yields CASSLQGSSYEQYF.

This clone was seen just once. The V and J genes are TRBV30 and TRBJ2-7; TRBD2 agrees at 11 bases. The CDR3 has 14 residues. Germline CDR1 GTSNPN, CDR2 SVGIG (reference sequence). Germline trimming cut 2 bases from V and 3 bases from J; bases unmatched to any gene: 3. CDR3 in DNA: TGTGCCTGGAGTCCGACTAGCGGGAACTACGAGCAGTACTTC. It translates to CAWSPTSGNYEQYF. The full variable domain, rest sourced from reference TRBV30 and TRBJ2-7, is SQTIHQWPATLVQPVGSPLSLECTVEGTSNPNLYWYRQAAGRGLQLLFYSVGIGQISSEVPQNLSASRPQDRQFILSSKKLLLSDSGFYLCAWSPTSGNYEQYFGPGTRLTVT.

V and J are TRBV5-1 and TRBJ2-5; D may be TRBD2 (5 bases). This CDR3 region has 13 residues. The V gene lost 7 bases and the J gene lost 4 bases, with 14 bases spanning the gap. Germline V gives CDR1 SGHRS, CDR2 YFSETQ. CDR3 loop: CASRSFEGETQYF. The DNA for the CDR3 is TGCGCCAGCCGTTCCTTCGAGGGAGAGACCCAGTACTTC. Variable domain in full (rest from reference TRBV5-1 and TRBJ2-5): KAGVTQTPRYLIKTRGQQVTLSCSPISGHRSVSWYQQTPGQGLQFLFEYFSETQRNKGNFPGRFSGRQFSNSRSEMNVSTLELGDSALYLCASRSFEGETQYFGPGTRLLVL.

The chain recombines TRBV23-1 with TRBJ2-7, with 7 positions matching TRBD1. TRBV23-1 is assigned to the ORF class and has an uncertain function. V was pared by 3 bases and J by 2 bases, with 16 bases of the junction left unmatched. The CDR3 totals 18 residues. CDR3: CASSHPGQVGAGTYEQYF. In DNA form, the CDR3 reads TGCGCCAGCAGTCACCCCGGACAGGTTGGTGCCGGTACCTACGAGCAGTACTTC.

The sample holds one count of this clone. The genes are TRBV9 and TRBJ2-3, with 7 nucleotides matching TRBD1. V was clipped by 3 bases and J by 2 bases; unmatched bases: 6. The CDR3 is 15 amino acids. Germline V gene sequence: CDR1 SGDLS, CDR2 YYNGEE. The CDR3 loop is CASSGTGTHTDTQYF. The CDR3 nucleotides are TGTGCCAGCAGCGGGACAGGAACTCACACAGATACGCAGTATTTT. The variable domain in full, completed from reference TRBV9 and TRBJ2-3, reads DSGVTQTPKHLITATGQRVTLRCSPRSGDLSVYWYQQSLDQGLQFLIQYYNGEERAKGNILERFSAQQFPDLHSELNLSSLELGDSALYFCASSGTGTHTDTQYFGPGTRLTVL.

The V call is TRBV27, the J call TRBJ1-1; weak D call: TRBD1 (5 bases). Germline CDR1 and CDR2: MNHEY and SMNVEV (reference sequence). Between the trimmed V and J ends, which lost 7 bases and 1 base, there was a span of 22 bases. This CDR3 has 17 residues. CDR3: CASTTPPVRGKNTEAFF. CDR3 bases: TGTGCCAGCACAACCCCGCCCGTTAGGGGTAAGAACACTGAAGCTTTCTTT.

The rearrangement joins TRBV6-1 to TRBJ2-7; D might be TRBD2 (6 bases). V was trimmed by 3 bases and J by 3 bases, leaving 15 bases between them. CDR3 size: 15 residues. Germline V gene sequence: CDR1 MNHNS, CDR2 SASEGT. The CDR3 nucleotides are TGTGCCAGCAGTGACTCCATTGGAGGGAACTACGAGCAGTACTTC. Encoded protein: CASSDSIGGNYEQYF.

Here the CDR3 reads CASSLMDRGLANYGYTF. In DNA form, the CDR3 reads TGCGCCAGCAGCTTGATGGACAGGGGGCTCGCTAACTATGGCTACACCTTC. The chain employs TRBV5-1 and TRBJ1-2, with TRBD1 matching over 11 bases. V was clipped by 1 base and J by 0 bases; unmatched bases: 5. This CDR3 spans 17 amino acids. Germline V gives CDR1 SGHRS, CDR2 YFSETQ.

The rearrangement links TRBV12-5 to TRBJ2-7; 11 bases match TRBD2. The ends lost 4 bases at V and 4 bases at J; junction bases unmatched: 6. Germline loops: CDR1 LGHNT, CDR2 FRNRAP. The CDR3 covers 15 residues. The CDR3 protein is CASGSRLAGSYEQYF. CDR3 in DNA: TGTGCTAGTGGTTCCCGACTAGCGGGAAGTTACGAGCAGTACTTC.

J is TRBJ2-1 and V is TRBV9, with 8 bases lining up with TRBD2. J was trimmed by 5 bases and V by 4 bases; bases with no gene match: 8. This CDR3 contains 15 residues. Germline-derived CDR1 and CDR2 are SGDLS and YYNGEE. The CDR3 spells CASSISGGYNNEQFF. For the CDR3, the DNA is TGTGCCAGCAGCATAAGCGGGGGTTATAACAATGAGCAGTTCTTC.

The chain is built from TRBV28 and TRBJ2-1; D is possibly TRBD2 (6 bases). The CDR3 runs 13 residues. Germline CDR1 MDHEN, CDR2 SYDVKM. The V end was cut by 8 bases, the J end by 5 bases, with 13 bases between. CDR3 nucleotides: TGTGCCAGCGCCGGGACTGCCCACAATGAGCAGTTCTTC. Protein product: CASAGTAHNEQFF.

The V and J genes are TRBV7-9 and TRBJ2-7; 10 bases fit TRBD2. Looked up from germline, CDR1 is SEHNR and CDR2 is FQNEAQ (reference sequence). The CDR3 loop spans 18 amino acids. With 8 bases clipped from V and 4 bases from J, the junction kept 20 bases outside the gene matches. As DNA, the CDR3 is TGTGCCAGCTCATGGACTAGCGGCCCCACATTCCTGGAGTACGAGCAGTACTTC. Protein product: CASSWTSGPTFLEYEQYF.

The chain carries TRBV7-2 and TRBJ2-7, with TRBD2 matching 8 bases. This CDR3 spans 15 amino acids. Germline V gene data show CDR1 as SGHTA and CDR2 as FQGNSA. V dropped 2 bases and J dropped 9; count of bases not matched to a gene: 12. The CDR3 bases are TGTGCCAGCAGCTTAAGTGTAGCGGGGACTTTTGGGCAGTACTTC. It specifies CASSLSVAGTFGQYF.

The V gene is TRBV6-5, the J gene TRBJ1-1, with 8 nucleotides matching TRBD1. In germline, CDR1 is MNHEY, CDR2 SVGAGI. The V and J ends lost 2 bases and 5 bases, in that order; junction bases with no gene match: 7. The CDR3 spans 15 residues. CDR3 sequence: CASSYLRQGYTEAFF. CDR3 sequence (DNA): TGTGCCAGCAGTTACCTCCGACAGGGGTATACTGAAGCTTTCTTT.

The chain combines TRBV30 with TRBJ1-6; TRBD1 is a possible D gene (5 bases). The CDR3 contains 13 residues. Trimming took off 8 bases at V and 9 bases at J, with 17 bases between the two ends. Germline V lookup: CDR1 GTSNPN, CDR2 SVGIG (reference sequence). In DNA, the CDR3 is TGTGCCGCCCGCGAACGGGGGACTTCACCCCTCCACTTT. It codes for CAARERGTSPLHF.

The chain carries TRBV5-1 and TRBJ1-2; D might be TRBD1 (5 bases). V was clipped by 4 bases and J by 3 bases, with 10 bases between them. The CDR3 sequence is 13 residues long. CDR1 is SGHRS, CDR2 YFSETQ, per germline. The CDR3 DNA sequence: TGCGCCAGCAGCATCGACAGAGACTATGGCTACACCTTC. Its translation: CASSIDRDYGYTF.

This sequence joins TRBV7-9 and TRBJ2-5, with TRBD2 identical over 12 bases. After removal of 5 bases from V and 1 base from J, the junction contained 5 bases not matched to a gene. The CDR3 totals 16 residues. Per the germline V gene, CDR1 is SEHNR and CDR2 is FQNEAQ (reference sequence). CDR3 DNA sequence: TGTGCCAGCAGCCGAAGGGGACTAGCGGGCCAAGAGACCCAGTACTTC. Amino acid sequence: CASSRRGLAGQETQYF.

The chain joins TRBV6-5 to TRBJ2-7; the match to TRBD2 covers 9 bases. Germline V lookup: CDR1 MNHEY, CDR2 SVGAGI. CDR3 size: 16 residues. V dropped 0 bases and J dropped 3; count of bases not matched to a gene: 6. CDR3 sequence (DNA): TGTGCCAGCAGTTACTCTTGGGCGGGAGGGGTCTACGAGCAGTACTTC. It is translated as CASSYSWAGGVYEQYF.